This T cell receptor (beta chain) comes out of a study of somatic mutations in T cells in chronic GVHD (dated by TCRdb to about 2020). The CDR3, cysteine through phenylalanine, is 14 amino acids long. The sequence is cut down to CDR3 DNA, 42 bases in frame from base 1. Relative to germline, V is missing 5 bases and J is missing 4 bases, with 4 bases of the junction outside any gene match. CDR1 and CDR2 were assigned from the germline V gene (reference sequence) as LNHDA and SQIVND. For sorting, cells were stained with anti-CD3, anti-CD4, anti-CD8 and a Vbeta20 antibody from the IOTest Beta Mark kit and sorted on a FACSAria III to a purity above 97%. Peripheral blood was collected in sodium heparin tubes and mononuclear cells were isolated by Ficoll-Paque PLUS density gradient centrifugation. CD4+ Vbeta20+, CD4+ Vbeta20-, and CD8+ T cell fractions were FACS-sorted before TCRbeta deep sequencing. Genomic DNA was isolated and then used for the TCRbeta deep sequencing. The immunoSEQ assay, provided as a commercial service, was used for TCRbeta CDR3 sequencing and initial data processing. In the source study's methods: Reads were demultiplexed, adapter and primer sequences were removed, similar clones were merged by frequency-ratio clustering, and V, D, J genes were annotated with IMGT. In TCRdb, the immuneACCESS table is reduced to in-frame sequences with V and J assigned. These tables do not hold every clone; where another copy was compared, an unresolved V gene accounts for under half, and the others remain unexplained. Clonal size and the V and J genes are those of that table, whereas D and trimming came from the DNA. For this sample the table gives about 13,000 clones, of which 78% were detected only once. The top ten clonotypes cover about a third of the sample.

A word on this clone: The antigen it recognizes is unknown. No clone much larger than this one lies a single base away; base qualities are absent.

The sequence was collected from a male patient between 50 and 60 years old with chronic graft-versus-host disease. Following a transplant, some T cells may be graft donor cells, not patient cells. The sequenced sample consisted of Vbeta20-negative CD4+ T cells from blood. The sample's cell subset or site label, decoded: CD4+ T cells sorted as TCR Vbeta20 negative by flow cytometry. Rearrangement joined TRBV19 to TRBJ1-4, with 7 central nucleotides matching TRBD1. This receptor has the CDR3 CASSPGQLNEKLFF. The nucleotide sequence is given as TGTGCCAGTAGTCCGGGACAGCTTAATGAAAAACTGTTTTTT.